This T cell receptor (beta chain) was recovered during a study of cytomegalovirus exposure and HLA in healthy donors. This table comes from immunoSEQ multiplex PCR, and its TCRdb copy is limited to in-frame clones, with some not included. The profile shows around 300,000 clones, over 75% of them singletons. Trimming shortened V by 5 bases and J by 1 base, and 16 bases separated the two germline ends. The CDR3 spans 16 residues. Looked up from germline, CDR1 is PRHDT and CDR2 is FYEKMQ (reference sequence). The sample was PBMCs. This receptor was identified in a woman between 18 and 29 years old in good health and CMV-seronegative. The rearrangement uses TRBV13 and TRBJ2-3, with TRBD1 as a possible D gene (5 bases). The CDR3: CASSTSRLGGTDTQYF. DNA for the CDR3: TGTGCCAGCAGCACCAGCCGTCTAGGGGGCACAGATACGCAGTATTTT.